Shown below are 18 T cell receptor beta chains from a single sample sequenced in a study of T cell responses to AZD1222 COVID-19 vaccine. TCRdb keeps only in-frame clones here, not all; method: immunoSEQ multiplex PCR. The table has 130,000 to 150,000 clones, around 88% seen once. The starting material was peripheral blood, obtained on day 0 of AZD1222 vaccination. The receptors were sampled from an adult in good health.

This chain uses TRBV4-1 with TRBJ2-3, with TRBD2 matching over 13 bases. Trimming took 1 base from V and 6 from J; bases not matched to a gene: 4. The CDR3 spans 16 residues. Germline-derived CDR1 and CDR2 are MGHRA and YSYEKL. The CDR3 sequence: CASSQATSGGADTQYF. The CDR3 coding sequence is TGCGCCAGCAGCCAAGCTACTAGCGGGGGGGCCGATACGCAGTATTTT.

This clone was seen only once. The chain uses TRBV5-6 and TRBJ1-2; TRBD1 might be the D (5 bases). This CDR3 has 14 residues. Looked up from germline, CDR1 is SGHDT and CDR2 is YYEEEE. Trimming took off 0 bases at V and 4 bases at J, with 10 bases between the two ends. The CDR3 protein is CASSLVRDRYGYTF. The CDR3, as DNA: TGTGCCAGCAGCTTGGTCAGGGATCGCTATGGCTACACCTTC.

The rearrangement uses TRBV9 and TRBJ1-2, with D unclear. Germline loops: CDR1 SGDLS, CDR2 YYNGEE. Trimming shortened V by 0 bases and J by 1 base, and 13 bases separated the two germline ends. CDR3 length: 16 residues. CDR3 protein: CASSVEEVPVNYGYTF. For the CDR3, the DNA is TGTGCCAGCAGCGTAGAGGAAGTACCAGTTAACTATGGCTACACCTTC.

The chain combines TRBV4-1 with TRBJ2-6; 11 bases agree with TRBD1. The CDR3 spans 19 residues. Germline V gene sequence: CDR1 MGHRA, CDR2 YSYEKL. V trimming: 7 bases; J trimming: 0 bases; junction bases outside the gene matches: 11. As DNA, the CDR3 is TGCGCCAGCAACCCCCGGGACAGGGGGACTAGCTCTGGGGCCAACGTCCTGACTTTC. As protein: CASNPRDRGTSSGANVLTF.

V usage is TRBV29-1 and J usage is TRBJ2-7; D unresolved. CDR1 is SQVTM and CDR2 is ANQGSEA in the germline V gene. V shed 3 bases and J shed 1 base, with 4 bases lying between them. CDR3 length equals 11 residues. CDR3 region: CSVDVSYEQYF. The CDR3 DNA sequence: TGCAGCGTTGACGTTTCCTACGAGCAGTACTTC.

This chain joins TRBV5-6 and TRBJ2-1; 9 bases are shared with TRBD2. Germline V gene data show CDR1 as SGHDT and CDR2 as YYEEEE. The CDR3 contains 15 residues. After removal of 3 bases from V and 9 bases from J, the junction contained 10 bases not matched to a gene. The CDR3 DNA is TGTGCCAGCAGCTCCATTCCGGGACTAGCTAGTGAGCAGTTCTTC. As protein: CASSSIPGLASEQFF.

Comments on this clone: Other nucleotide sequences in the sample specify the same CDR3. The rearrangement links TRBV5-6 to TRBJ2-7, with 8 bases identical to TRBD1. Germline values: CDR1 SGHDT, CDR2 YYEEEE. V gave up 0 bases and J gave up 3 bases; unmatched junction bases: 2. The CDR3 runs to 14 residues. The CDR3 DNA reads as TGTGCCAGCAGCTTGGGACAGGGGCGCTACGAGCAGTACTTC. Translation: CASSLGQGRYEQYF. Full variable domain (missing parts from reference TRBV5-6 and TRBJ2-7): DAGVTQSPTHLIKTRGQQVTLRCSPKSGHDTVSWYQQALGQGPQFIFQYYEEEERQRGNFPDRFSGHQFPNYSSELNVNALLLGDSALYLCASSLGQGRYEQYFGPGTRLTVT.

The rearrangement joins TRBV9 to TRBJ1-4, with TRBD1 identical over 10 bases. Trimming cost V 5 bases and J 0 bases; bases outside gene matches: 7. There are 17 residues in the CDR3. Germline CDR1 and CDR2: SGDLS and YYNGEE. This CDR3 reads CASSERDRGATNEKLFF. The CDR3 DNA reads TGTGCCAGCAGTGAACGGGACAGGGGAGCAACTAATGAAAAACTGTTTTTT.

V usage is TRBV7-2 and J usage is TRBJ2-1, with 9 positions matching TRBD2. This CDR3 region has 14 residues. Germline CDR1 is SGHTA and CDR2 is FQGNSA. Trimming at V came to 2 bases and at J to 7 bases, leaving 3 bases not matched to a gene. The DNA of the CDR3 is TGTGCCAGCAGCTTACAGAGCGGGGGGAATGAGCAGTTCTTC. It codes for CASSLQSGGNEQFF.

J is TRBJ1-1 and V is TRBV4-3; no clear D gene. The CDR3 extends over 14 amino acids. The V end lost 0 bases, the J end lost 1 base, and 6 bases lay between the germline ends. The germline CDR1 and CDR2 sequences are LGHNA and YSLEER. The DNA for the CDR3 is TGCGCCAGCAGCCAAGAATCGACGAACACTGAAGCTTTCTTT. Protein: CASSQESTNTEAFF.

The chain joins TRBV3-1 (or the pseudogene TRBV3-2) to TRBJ1-1, with D unclear. This CDR3 region has 11 residues. The V gene lost 5 bases and the J gene lost 9 bases, with 10 bases spanning the gap. Germline CDR1 LGHDT, CDR2 YNNKEL (reference sequence). Here the CDR3 DNA reads TGTGCCAGCAGCAACCGGGAACAAGCTTTCTTT. Amino acids: CASSNREQAFF.

The DNA of the CDR3 is TGTGCCAGTAGTATTGTTTCCGGGGTTCCCTACGAGCAGTACTTC. Its translation: CASSIVSGVPYEQYF. This chain uses TRBV19 with TRBJ2-7; D may be TRBD2 (5 bases). The germline V gene has CDR1 LNHDA and CDR2 SQIVND (reference sequence). The ends were cut back, 3 bases at V and 2 bases at J, with 14 bases in the middle. The CDR3 loop spans 15 amino acids. Variable domain in full (rest from reference TRBV19 and TRBJ2-7): DGGITQSPKYLFRKEGQNVTLSCEQNLNHDAMYWYRQDPGQGLRLIYYSQIVNDFQKGDIAEGYSVSREKKESFPLTVTSAQKNPTAFYLCASSIVSGVPYEQYFGPGTRLTVT.

V gene TRBV7-9 combines with J gene TRBJ2-7; 9 nucleotides line up with TRBD1. Germline CDR1 and CDR2: SEHNR and FQNEAQ (reference sequence). Germline trimming cut 11 bases from V and 3 bases from J; bases unmatched to any gene: 11. The CDR3 loop spans 14 amino acids. The CDR3 coding sequence is TGTGCCTCATTCGCGGGGACAGGGCACTACGAGCAGTACTTC. This encodes CASFAGTGHYEQYF.

The genes are TRBV7-2 and TRBJ1-1, with 9 bases lining up with TRBD1. Germline V lookup: CDR1 SGHTA, CDR2 FQGNSA. Germline trimming cut 6 bases from V and 3 bases from J; bases unmatched to any gene: 8. This CDR3 comprises 15 residues. The CDR3 DNA follows: TGTGCCAGCAGTCGGACAGGGGATGGGGACACTGAAGCTTTCTTT. This codes for CASSRTGDGDTEAFF.

This chain links TRBV6-2 or TRBV6-3 with TRBJ1-5; 9 bases match TRBD1. CDR3 length equals 17 residues. V shed 2 bases, J shed 7 bases, and the junction held 12 bases outside the gene matches. The germline V gene has CDR1 MNHEY and CDR2 SVGEGT. The CDR3: CASSYMRTGVSGQPQHF. As DNA, the CDR3 is TGTGCCAGCAGTTACATGCGGACAGGGGTTAGCGGGCAGCCCCAGCATTTT.

This chain uses TRBV2 with TRBJ2-7, with 10 bases fitting TRBD2. The trim removed 6 bases at V and 1 base at J, leaving 12 bases unmatched. The CDR3 runs 17 residues. Germline V gene sequence: CDR1 SNHLY, CDR2 FYNNEI. The CDR3 nucleotides are TGTGCCAGCAGGAGGAGTAGCGGGGGGTTAGTATCCTACGAGCAGTACTTC. Protein: CASRRSSGGLVSYEQYF.

The rearrangement links TRBV4-2 to TRBJ2-2; 9 nucleotides match TRBD1. CDR1 and CDR2 (germline): LGHNA, YNFKEQ. The ends lost 0 bases at V and 7 bases at J; junction bases unmatched: 6. The CDR3 has 16 residues. The DNA for the CDR3 is TGTGCCAGCAGCCAAGACACAGGGGGCTGGGTCGGGGAGCTGTTTTTT. It specifies CASSQDTGGWVGELFF.

The CDR3 sequence: CASSIGSTGVQPQHF. DNA for the CDR3: TGTGCCAGTAGTATAGGATCTACAGGGGTTCAGCCCCAGCATTTT. J is TRBJ1-5 and V is TRBV19; 7 bases are a match to TRBD1. The V and J ends lost 1 base and 6 bases, in that order; junction bases with no gene match: 6. Looked up from germline, CDR1 is LNHDA and CDR2 is SQIVND (reference sequence). The CDR3 consists of 15 residues.